This T cell receptor (beta chain) was captured by sequencing in a study of OX40 agonist ivuxolimab in advanced cancers. The data were produced by immunoSEQ multiplex PCR, yet TCRdb's version contains in-frame clones alone and is incomplete. This table holds 82,000 or so clones, 92% found once. The CDR3 spans 15 residues. The germline CDR1 and CDR2 sequences are SGHRS and YFSETQ. The V and J ends lost 4 bases and 6 bases, in that order; junction bases with no gene match: 4. The receptor comes from an adult with an advanced solid tumor such as melanoma, head and neck, liver or kidney cancer. This chain links TRBV5-1 with TRBJ2-2; 12 nucleotides align to TRBD2. The sample was CD4+ or CD8+ T cells sorted from blood, taken in a trial of the OX40 agonist ivuxolimab. The CDR3 coding sequence is TGCGCCAGCAGCACCCTAGCGGGGGGGCCCGGGGAGCTGTTTTTT. It is translated as CASSTLAGGPGELFF.